This entry lists 26 T cell receptor beta chains sequenced from one sample in a study of OX40 agonist ivuxolimab in advanced cancers. Libraries were prepared by immunoSEQ multiplex PCR; TCRdb keeps only in-frame clonotypes and omits some of them. The sample includes 28,000 or so clones, over 90% of them seen just once. Sample: CD4+ or CD8+ T cells sorted from blood, taken in a trial of the OX40 agonist ivuxolimab. The receptors come from an adult with an advanced solid tumor such as melanoma, head and neck, liver or kidney cancer.

The gene calls are TRBV28 and TRBJ2-7; D perhaps matches TRBD1 (5 bases). Per the germline V gene, CDR1 is MDHEN and CDR2 is SYDVKM. Trimming left V 8 bases short and J 1 base short, with 15 bases between. The CDR3 sequence is 14 residues long. The CDR3 nucleotides are TGTGCCAGCTCCATTGGGGCAGGGTCCTACGAGCAGTACTTC. This gives the protein CASSIGAGSYEQYF.

Written as DNA, the CDR3 is TGTGCCAGCAGCTTAGGCCGCGTAGGTGATGGCTCCTACGAGCAGTACTTC. Protein: CASSLGRVGDGSYEQYF. The chain combines TRBV13 with TRBJ2-7, with no clear D. The CDR3 sequence is 17 residues long. The germline V gene has CDR1 PRHDT and CDR2 FYEKMQ (reference sequence). Trimming left V 0 bases short and J 0 bases short, with 15 bases between.

This clone was observed a single time. The J gene is TRBJ1-4, the V gene TRBV19, with unresolved D. The germline V gene encodes CDR1 LNHDA and CDR2 SQIVND (reference sequence). Between the trimmed V and J ends, which lost 5 bases and 5 bases, there was a span of 15 bases. This CDR3 comprises 15 residues. The CDR3 is CASSALKIGNEKLFF. The CDR3 DNA follows: TGTGCCAGTAGTGCCCTCAAAATCGGGAATGAAAAACTGTTTTTT.

The rearrangement uses TRBV9 and TRBJ1-2; D gene unclear. Germline CDR1 SGDLS, CDR2 YYNGEE. The V and J ends lost 6 bases and 7 bases respectively, with 19 bases between them. This CDR3 has 14 amino acids. The DNA for the CDR3 is TGTGCCAGCACCACAGACACCGCCGGCCCTGGCTACACCTTC. Translation gives CASTTDTAGPGYTF.

This CDR3 reads CASSPTRGYEQYF. In nucleotides, the CDR3 is TGTGCCAGCAGCCCGACTAGAGGGTACGAGCAGTACTTC. V usage is TRBV11-2 and J usage is TRBJ2-5; possibly TRBD2 for D (6 bases). With the DNA end fitting TRBJ2-7 better, the J assignment may be wrong. Germline CDR1 is SGHAT and CDR2 is FQNNGV. The CDR3 sequence is 13 residues long.

As for this clone: The same CDR3 also results from other DNA sequences found in this sample. The gene calls are TRBV19 and TRBJ2-3; the D is unclear. V lost 3 bases and J lost 0, with 4 bases in between. The CDR3 totals 13 residues. Germline lookup yields CDR1 LNHDA and CDR2 SQIVND (reference sequence). In nucleotides, the CDR3 is TGTGCCAGTAGTATCGCAAGCACAGATACGCAGTATTTT. This gives the protein CASSIASTDTQYF.

The chain employs TRBV2 and TRBJ2-5; D is unresolved. Judging by the DNA end, TRBJ2-7 fits better; the J call may be wrong. Germline CDR1 SNHLY, CDR2 FYNNEI. The length of the CDR3 is 10 residues. In DNA, the CDR3 is TGTGCCAGCAGTCTTTACGAGCAGTACTTC. Translating it yields CASSLYEQYF.

The chain has TRBV19 and TRBJ1-5; D not resolved. The CDR3 runs to 14 residues. The V gene lost 3 bases and the J gene lost 0 bases, with 6 bases spanning the gap. Looked up from germline, CDR1 is LNHDA and CDR2 is SQIVND (reference sequence). CDR3 region: CASSIWNSNQPQHF. CDR3 nucleotides: TGTGCCAGTAGTATCTGGAATAGCAATCAGCCCCAGCATTTT.

The chain has TRBV18 and TRBJ2-4; 13 positions match TRBD2. The germline gives CDR1 KGHSH, CDR2 LQKENI. V shed 7 bases, J shed 8 bases, and the junction held 8 bases outside the gene matches. The CDR3 runs to 15 residues. The CDR3 sequence is CASFGLAGVLDIQYF. The DNA for the CDR3 is TGTGCCAGCTTCGGACTAGCGGGGGTCTTGGACATTCAGTACTTC. The complete variable domain, with remaining parts taken from reference TRBV18 and TRBJ2-4, reads NAGVMQNPRHLVRRRGQEARLRCSPMKGHSHVYWYRQLPEEGLKFMVYLQKENIIDESGMPKERFSAEFPKEGPSILRIQQVVRGDSAAYFCASFGLAGVLDIQYFGAGTRLSVL.

The rearrangement links TRBV12-5 to TRBJ2-6; D is ambiguous. CDR3 length: 14 residues. Deletions cut 6 bases from V and 4 bases from J, with 10 bases between. The germline V gene has CDR1 LGHNT and CDR2 FRNRAP. CDR3 region: CASGLYPGANVLTF. The CDR3 DNA follows: TGTGCTAGTGGCCTTTACCCCGGGGCCAACGTCCTGACTTTC.

This clone was counted only a few times. The chain joins TRBV19 to TRBJ2-2; D gene unclear. Trimming cost V 3 bases and J 9 bases, with 11 bases left between them. The CDR3 extends over 13 amino acids. Per the germline V gene, CDR1 is LNHDA and CDR2 is SQIVND (reference sequence). The CDR3 here is CASSILSHRELFF. The CDR3 DNA reads TGTGCCAGTAGTATTTTATCACACCGGGAGCTGTTTTTT.

J is TRBJ2-7 and V is TRBV13; D might be TRBD2 (6 bases). Germline V gives CDR1 PRHDT, CDR2 FYEKMQ (reference sequence). Trimming took 5 bases from V and 4 from J, leaving 15 bases between them. The CDR3 has 14 amino acids. The CDR3 here is CASSPGLESYEQYF. CDR3 sequence (DNA): TGTGCCAGCAGCCCGGGACTCGAAAGTTACGAGCAGTACTTC.

The V gene is TRBV30, the J gene TRBJ2-5, with D possibly TRBD1 on 6 matching bases. Trimming removed 2 bases at V and 2 bases at J, with 12 bases between. Per the germline V gene, CDR1 is GTSNPN and CDR2 is SVGIG (reference sequence). This CDR3 comprises 14 residues. The CDR3, as DNA: TGTGCCTGGAGTTCAGGGGCTCGGCAAGAGACCCAGTACTTC. Its protein is CAWSSGARQETQYF.

The rearrangement links TRBV7-8 to TRBJ1-4, with no clear D. This CDR3 is 12 amino acids long. The germline CDR1 and CDR2 sequences are SGHVS and FQNEAQ. The V gene lost 1 base and the J gene lost 8 bases, with 5 bases spanning the gap. The CDR3 region is CASSLDWEKLFF. The CDR3 DNA reads as TGTGCCAGCAGCTTAGATTGGGAAAAACTGTTTTTT.

This clone has a handful of counts. V usage is TRBV7-9 and J usage is TRBJ2-7; 7 bases line up with TRBD1. CDR1 SEHNR and CDR2 FQNEAQ come from the germline V gene (reference sequence). Trimming at V came to 5 bases and at J to 12 bases, leaving 16 bases not matched to a gene. CDR3 length: 14 amino acids. CDR3 amino acids: CASSPPWTGSTSYF. The CDR3, as DNA: TGTGCCAGCAGCCCGCCATGGACAGGATCGACATCGTACTTC.

This clone showed up just once. The chain employs TRBV6-5 and TRBJ1-4; D may be TRBD1 (5 bases). The CDR3 totals 14 residues. V was pared by 4 bases and J by 12 bases, with 18 bases between. Germline CDR1 and CDR2: MNHEY and SVGAGI. The CDR3 here is CASSLGDGLEELFF. The DNA of the CDR3 is TGTGCCAGCAGTTTGGGGGACGGCCTAGAAGAACTGTTTTTT.

The gene calls are TRBV28 and TRBJ2-2; 7 bases line up with TRBD1. CDR1 MDHEN and CDR2 SYDVKM come from the germline V gene. Losses at the gene ends were 5 bases for V and 7 bases for J; bases not matched to a gene: 10. This CDR3 region has 15 residues. The CDR3 DNA follows: TGTGCCAGCAGTCCTTACACAGGGGTGGACGGGGAGCTGTTTTTT. The encoded protein is CASSPYTGVDGELFF.

This clone has a single count. This chain uses TRBV19 with TRBJ1-4; D is ambiguous. The V end lost 2 bases, the J end lost 6 bases, and 7 bases lay between the germline ends. CDR3 length equals 13 residues. Germline V gene sequence: CDR1 LNHDA, CDR2 SQIVND (reference sequence). CDR3 amino acids: CASSIRVHEKLFF. The CDR3 region has the DNA TGTGCCAGTAGTATACGGGTGCATGAAAAACTGTTTTTT.

The CDR3 reads CASSLGGRGADTQYF. The CDR3 DNA sequence: TGTGCCAGCAGTTTAGGAGGGAGGGGTGCAGATACGCAGTATTTT. The J gene is TRBJ2-3, the V gene TRBV27; 7 positions match TRBD2. The CDR3 is 15 residues long. Germline trimming cut 2 bases from V and 4 bases from J; bases unmatched to any gene: 6. Germline V lookup: CDR1 MNHEY, CDR2 SMNVEV (reference sequence).

This chain uses TRBV7-9 with TRBJ2-2; 11 bases fit TRBD1. After removal of 5 bases from V and 5 bases from J, the junction contained 7 bases not matched to a gene. Germline CDR1 SEHNR, CDR2 FQNEAQ (reference sequence). This CDR3 has 16 amino acids. The CDR3 spells CASSATGTGGTGELFF. CDR3 coding DNA: TGTGCCAGCAGCGCAACCGGGACAGGGGGGACCGGGGAGCTGTTTTTT.

The chain uses TRBV7-9 and TRBJ2-1; TRBD2 matches 8 bases. CDR1 and CDR2 from the germline V gene are SEHNR and FQNEAQ (reference sequence). CDR3 length equals 15 residues. Trimming at V came to 7 bases and at J to 4 bases, leaving 9 bases not matched to a gene. The CDR3 here is CASNGGGTLYNEQFF. CDR3 in DNA: TGTGCCAGCAACGGGGGGGGCACCCTATACAATGAGCAGTTCTTC.

The CDR3 sequence is CASSPPFSGEVGNEKLFF. The CDR3 nucleotides are TGTGCCAGCTCACCACCGTTTTCAGGGGAGGTCGGTAATGAAAAACTGTTTTTT. The chain uses TRBV18 and TRBJ1-4; tentatively, D is TRBD1 (6 bases). The CDR3 sequence is 18 residues long. CDR1 and CDR2 (germline): KGHSH, LQKENI. The V end lost 0 bases, the J end lost 4 bases, and 18 bases lay between the germline ends.

V gene TRBV7-3 combines with J gene TRBJ2-3, with 8 positions matching TRBD2. This CDR3 contains 20 residues. Germline lookup yields CDR1 SGHTA and CDR2 FQGTGA. V lost 2 bases to trimming and J lost 6 bases; unmatched junction nucleotides: 22. The CDR3 is CASSLQPALGTRAPTDTQYF. Here the CDR3 DNA reads TGTGCCAGCAGCTTACAGCCCGCCCTAGGGACTAGAGCCCCTACGGATACGCAGTATTTT.

The chain carries TRBV7-9 and TRBJ2-7; 12 bases agree with TRBD1. CDR3 size: 14 residues. Germline V CDR1 and CDR2: SEHNR, FQNEAQ (reference sequence). The V gene end was trimmed by 4 bases and the J gene end by 6 bases; junction bases not matched to a gene: 4. CDR3 in amino acids: CASSSPGQGAEQYF. Written as DNA, the CDR3 is TGTGCCAGCAGCTCGCCGGGACAGGGGGCCGAGCAGTACTTC.

V usage is TRBV4-1 and J usage is TRBJ2-7; TRBD2 agrees at 7 bases. Germline assignment: CDR1 MGHRA and CDR2 YSYEKL. V was clipped by 1 base and J by 3 bases; unmatched bases: 3. This CDR3 contains 14 residues. CDR3 sequence: CASSQVGGDYEQYF. Here the CDR3 DNA reads TGCGCCAGCAGCCAAGTGGGAGGGGACTACGAGCAGTACTTC.

V gene TRBV4-3 combines with J gene TRBJ1-1; D ambiguous. The CDR3 is made up of 14 amino acids. Germline V CDR1 and CDR2: LGHNA, YSLEER. Trimming removed 0 bases from V and 6 bases from J, with 11 bases in between. DNA for the CDR3: TGCGCCAGCAGCCAAGAGGAATGGTATCCTGAAGCTTTCTTT. Translated: CASSQEEWYPEAFF.